The 2 T cell receptor beta chains given below trace back to one sample, sequenced in a study of blood T cell repertoires in COVID-19. The method was immunoSEQ multiplex PCR; TCRdb's version includes in-frame clones alone and lacks a portion of them. The repertoire holds 150,000 to 200,000 clones, with under 80% as singletons. The sequencing input was peripheral blood. The receptors shown here come from a man between 65 and 85 years old with acute or convalescent COVID-19.

Worth noting for this clone: Other DNA sequences in this specimen translate into the identical CDR3. The V call is TRBV27, the J call TRBJ1-1, with TRBD1 as a possible D gene (5 bases). Germline V gives CDR1 MNHEY, CDR2 SMNVEV (reference sequence). The CDR3 runs 13 residues. V dropped 1 base and J dropped 5 bases, with 8 bases sitting between them. In nucleotides, the CDR3 is TGTGCCAGCAGTTTATTTAGGGGAACTGAAGCTTTCTTT. Protein: CASSLFRGTEAFF.

The chain has TRBV18 and TRBJ1-1; possible D gene TRBD1, 5 bases. With 5 bases removed from V and 3 bases from J, the gap between germline ends came to 13 bases. The CDR3 consists of 14 residues. Germline V CDR1 and CDR2: KGHSH, LQKENI. Written as DNA, the CDR3 is TGTGCCAGCTCAATACAGGAAGGGGACACTGAAGCTTTCTTT. This translates into CASSIQEGDTEAFF.